Given below is one TCR beta chain in context. This entry belongs to a study of T cells after yellow fever vaccination. TCRdb passed the 5' RACE reads through MiXCR, listing each CDR3 protein once. This sample has 620,000 or so distinct CDR3 sequences, with more than 9% found just once. CDR1 and CDR2 (germline): SGHRS, YFSETQ. The CDR3 covers 14 residues. The ends lost 0 bases at V and 5 bases at J; junction bases unmatched: 1. V and J are TRBV5-1 and TRBJ2-1, with 8 bases matching TRBD2. Material: PBMCs, obtained on the day of the yellow fever booster vaccination. The TCR originated in a man aged 25 to 45 who received the YFV17D yellow fever vaccine. DNA of the CDR3: TGCGCCAGCAGCTTGGAACTAGCGGACAATGAGCAGTTCTTC. Protein sequence: CASSLELADNEQFF.